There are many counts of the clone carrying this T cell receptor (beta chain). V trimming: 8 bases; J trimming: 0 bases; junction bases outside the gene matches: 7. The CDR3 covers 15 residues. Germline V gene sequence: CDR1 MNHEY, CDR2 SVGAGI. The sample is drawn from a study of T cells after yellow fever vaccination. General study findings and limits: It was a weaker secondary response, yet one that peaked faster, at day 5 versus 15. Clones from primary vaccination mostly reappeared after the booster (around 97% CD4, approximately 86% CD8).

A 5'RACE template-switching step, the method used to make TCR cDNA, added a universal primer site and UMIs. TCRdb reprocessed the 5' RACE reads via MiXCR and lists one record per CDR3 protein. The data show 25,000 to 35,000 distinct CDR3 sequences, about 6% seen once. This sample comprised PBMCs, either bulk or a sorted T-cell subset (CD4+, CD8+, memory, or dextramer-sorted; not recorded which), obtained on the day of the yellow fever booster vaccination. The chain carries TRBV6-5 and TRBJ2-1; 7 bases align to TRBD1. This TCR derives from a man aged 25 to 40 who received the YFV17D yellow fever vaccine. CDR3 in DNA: TGTGCCAGCGCCGAACAGGGGAGCTCCTACAATGAGCAGTTCTTC. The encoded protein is CASAEQGSSYNEQFF.